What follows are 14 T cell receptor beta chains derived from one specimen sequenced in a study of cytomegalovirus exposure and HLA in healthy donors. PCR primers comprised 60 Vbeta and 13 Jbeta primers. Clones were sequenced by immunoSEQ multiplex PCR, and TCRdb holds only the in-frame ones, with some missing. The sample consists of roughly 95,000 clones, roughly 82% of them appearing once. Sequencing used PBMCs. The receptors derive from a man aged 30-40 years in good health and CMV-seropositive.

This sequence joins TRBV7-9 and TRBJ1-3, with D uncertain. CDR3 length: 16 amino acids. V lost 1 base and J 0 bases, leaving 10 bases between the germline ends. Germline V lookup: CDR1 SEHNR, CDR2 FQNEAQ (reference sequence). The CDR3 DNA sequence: TGTGCCAGCAGCTTAGAGGCAGGCCTCTCTGGAAACACCATATATTTT. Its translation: CASSLEAGLSGNTIYF.

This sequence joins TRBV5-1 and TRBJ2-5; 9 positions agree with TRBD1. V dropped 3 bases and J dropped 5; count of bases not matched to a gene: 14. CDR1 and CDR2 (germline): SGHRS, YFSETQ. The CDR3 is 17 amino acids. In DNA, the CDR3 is TGCGCCAGCAGCTCTCCGGGACAGGGACCCATTAATGAGACCCAGTACTTC. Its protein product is CASSSPGQGPINETQYF.

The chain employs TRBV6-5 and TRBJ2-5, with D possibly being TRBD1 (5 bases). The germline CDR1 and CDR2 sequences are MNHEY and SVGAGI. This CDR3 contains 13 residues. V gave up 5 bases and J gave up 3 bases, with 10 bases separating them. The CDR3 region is CASSMTVEETQYF. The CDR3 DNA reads TGTGCCAGCAGTATGACAGTGGAAGAGACCCAGTACTTC.

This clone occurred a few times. The CDR3 DNA reads TGTGCCAGCAGCTTTGCGGGAACGAGCAATCAGCCCCAGCATTTT. It specifies CASSFAGTSNQPQHF. The chain links TRBV7-8 to TRBJ1-5; the D is unclear. Between the trimmed V and J ends, which lost 3 bases and 1 base, there was a span of 10 bases. Germline V gives CDR1 SGHVS, CDR2 FQNEAQ. The CDR3 has 15 residues.

In nucleotides, the CDR3 is TGTGCCAGCAAGGGACAACCCTCCACCGGGGAGCTGTTTTTT. Translating gives CASKGQPSTGELFF. The chain joins TRBV2 to TRBJ2-2; tentatively, D is TRBD1 (6 bases). V lost 7 bases, J lost 4 bases, and 13 bases lay in between. This CDR3 has 14 amino acids. CDR1 and CDR2 (germline): SNHLY, FYNNEI.

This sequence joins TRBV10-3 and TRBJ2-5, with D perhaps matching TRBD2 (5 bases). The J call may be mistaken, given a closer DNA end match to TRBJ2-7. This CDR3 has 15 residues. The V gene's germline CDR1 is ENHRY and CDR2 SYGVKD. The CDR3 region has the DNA TGTGCCATCAGTGTTGCCGGGAATCCCCCCTACGAGCAGTACTTC. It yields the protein CAISVAGNPPYEQYF.

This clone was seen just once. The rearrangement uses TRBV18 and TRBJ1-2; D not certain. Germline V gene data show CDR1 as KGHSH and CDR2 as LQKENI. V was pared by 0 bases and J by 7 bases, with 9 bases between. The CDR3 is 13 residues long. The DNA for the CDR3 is TGTGCCAGCTCACCACCCGCACCGGGTGGCTACACCTTC. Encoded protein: CASSPPAPGGYTF.

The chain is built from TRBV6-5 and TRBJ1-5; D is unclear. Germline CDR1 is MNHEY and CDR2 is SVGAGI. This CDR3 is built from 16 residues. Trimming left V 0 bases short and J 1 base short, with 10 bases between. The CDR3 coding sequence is TGTGCCAGCAGTTACTCGCATCCGGGGAGCAATCAGCCCCAGCATTTT. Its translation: CASSYSHPGSNQPQHF.

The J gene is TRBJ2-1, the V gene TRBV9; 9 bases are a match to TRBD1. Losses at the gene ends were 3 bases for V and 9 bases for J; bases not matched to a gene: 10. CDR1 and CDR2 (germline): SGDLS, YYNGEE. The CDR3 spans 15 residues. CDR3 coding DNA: TGTGCCAGCAGCGCGGGGGACAGGGCGGTTGGTGAGCAGTTCTTC. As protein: CASSAGDRAVGEQFF.

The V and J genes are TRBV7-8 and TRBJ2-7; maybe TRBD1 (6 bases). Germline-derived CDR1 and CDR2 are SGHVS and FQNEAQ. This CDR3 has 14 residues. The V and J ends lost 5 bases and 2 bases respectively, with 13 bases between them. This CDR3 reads CASSLPDRTYEQYF. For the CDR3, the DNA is TGTGCCAGCAGCCTTCCCGACAGGACCTACGAGCAGTACTTC. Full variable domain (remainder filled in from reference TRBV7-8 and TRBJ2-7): GAGVSQSPRYKVAKRGQDVALRCDPISGHVSLFWYQQALGQGPEFLTYFQNEAQLDKSGLPSDRFFAERPEGSVSTLKIQRTQQEDSAVYLCASSLPDRTYEQYFGPGTRLTVT.

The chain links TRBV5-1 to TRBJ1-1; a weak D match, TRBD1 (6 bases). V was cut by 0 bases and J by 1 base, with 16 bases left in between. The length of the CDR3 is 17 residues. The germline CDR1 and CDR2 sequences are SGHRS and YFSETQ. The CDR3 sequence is CASSLVGAGRGNTEAFF. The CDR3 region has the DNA TGCGCCAGCAGCTTGGTGGGGGCAGGCCGCGGGAACACTGAAGCTTTCTTT.

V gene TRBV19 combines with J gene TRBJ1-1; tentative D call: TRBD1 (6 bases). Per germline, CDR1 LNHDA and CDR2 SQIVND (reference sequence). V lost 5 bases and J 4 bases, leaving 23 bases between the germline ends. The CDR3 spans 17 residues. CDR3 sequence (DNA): TGTGCCAGTAGTGCCCAGGGCAGGGGCGGCTGGGCCACTGAAGCTTTCTTT. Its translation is CASSAQGRGGWATEAFF.

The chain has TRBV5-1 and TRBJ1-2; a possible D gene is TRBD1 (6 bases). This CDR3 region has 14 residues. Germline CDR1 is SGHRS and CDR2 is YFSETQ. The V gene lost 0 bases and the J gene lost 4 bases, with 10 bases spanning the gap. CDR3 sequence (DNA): TGCGCCAGCAGCTTGGACAGGGTTAGCTATGGCTACACCTTC. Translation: CASSLDRVSYGYTF.

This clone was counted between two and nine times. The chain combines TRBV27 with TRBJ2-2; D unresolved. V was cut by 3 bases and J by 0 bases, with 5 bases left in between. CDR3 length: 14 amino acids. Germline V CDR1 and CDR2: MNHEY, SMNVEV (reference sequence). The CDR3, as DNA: TGTGCCAGCAGTTTCCAGGCGAACACCGGGGAGCTGTTTTTT. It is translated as CASSFQANTGELFF.